Given below is one TCR beta chain in context. No antigen is known for it. The data originate from a study of cytomegalovirus exposure and HLA in healthy donors. Study-level results: TCR beta chain V- and J-gene trimming was linked, in a later analysis, to a missense variant in DCLRE1C.

Germline CDR1 and CDR2: MNHEY and SVGAGI. The CDR3 length is 13 residues. V lost 0 bases to trimming and J lost 5 bases, with 7 bases between them. PCR employed 60 Vbeta and 13 Jbeta primers. The table came from immunoSEQ multiplex PCR; TCRdb's copy has only in-frame clones and leaves some out. The sample includes approximately 160,000 clones, around three quarters of them seen just once. This sequence was found in a woman aged 40-49 years in good health and CMV-seronegative. The V gene is TRBV6-5, the J gene TRBJ1-2; D not resolved. Sequencing used PBMCs. DNA for the CDR3: TGTGCCAGCAGTTACTCGGCGGGTTATGGCTACACCTTC. Its protein is CASSYSAGYGYTF.